This T cell receptor (beta chain) is from a study of blood T cell repertoires in COVID-19. About the study: Samples came from the United States, Italy and Spain, spanning acute and convalescent COVID-19. Nucleic acid was either cDNA or gDNA, and it came from T cells, B-cell-depleted T cells, or PBMCs.

The ends lost 1 base at V and 6 bases at J; junction bases unmatched: 12. CDR3 size: 17 residues. CDR1 is MNHEY and CDR2 is SMNVEV in the germline V gene (reference sequence). Per the authors' pipeline: Scientists estimated how many nucleated cells there were by amplifying reference gene primers. The data were produced by immunoSEQ multiplex PCR, yet TCRdb's version contains in-frame clones alone and is incomplete. V, J and clone size were drawn from that table, and D and trimming were deduced from the DNA. Here the sample spans around 250,000 clones, about nine tenths being singletons. This chain connects TRBV27 to TRBJ1-1, with TRBD1 matching over 9 bases. Sequencing was performed on peripheral blood. The clonotype comes from a man aged 25-45 years who had recovered from COVID-19. CDR3 DNA sequence: TGTGCCAGCAGTTTATTCGCCGGGACAGGGTCGGGTCCTGAAGCTTTCTTT. It yields the protein CASSLFAGTGSGPEAFF.